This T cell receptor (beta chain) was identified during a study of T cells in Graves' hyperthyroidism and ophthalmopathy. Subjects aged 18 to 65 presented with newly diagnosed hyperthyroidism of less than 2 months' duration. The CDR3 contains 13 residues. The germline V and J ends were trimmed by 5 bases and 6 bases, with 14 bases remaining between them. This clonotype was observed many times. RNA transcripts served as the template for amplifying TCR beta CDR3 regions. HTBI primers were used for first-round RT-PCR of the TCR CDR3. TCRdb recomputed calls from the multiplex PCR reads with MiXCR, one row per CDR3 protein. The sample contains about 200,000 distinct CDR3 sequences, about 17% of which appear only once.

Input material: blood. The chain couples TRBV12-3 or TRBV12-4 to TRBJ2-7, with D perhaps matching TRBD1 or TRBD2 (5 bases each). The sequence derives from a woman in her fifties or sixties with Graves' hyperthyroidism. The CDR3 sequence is CASSGGRSLEQYF. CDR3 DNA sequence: TGTGCCAGCAGTGGGGGAAGGTCCCTCGAGCAGTACTTC.